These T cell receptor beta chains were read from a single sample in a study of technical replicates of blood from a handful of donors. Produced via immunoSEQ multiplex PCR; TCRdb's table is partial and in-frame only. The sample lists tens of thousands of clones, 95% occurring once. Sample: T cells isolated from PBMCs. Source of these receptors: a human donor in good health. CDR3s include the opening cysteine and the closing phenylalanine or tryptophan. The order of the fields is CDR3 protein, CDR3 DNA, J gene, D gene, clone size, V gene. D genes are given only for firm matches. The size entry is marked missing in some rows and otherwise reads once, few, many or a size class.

CASSPSGVSYNEQFF | TGTGCCAGCAGTCCTAGCGGGGTATCCTACAATGAGCAGTTCTTC | TRBJ2-1 | TRBD2 | - | TRBV27
CASDLGSPEQFF | TGTGCCAGTGATCTAGGCTCTCCTGAGCAGTTCTTC | TRBJ2-1 | - | - | TRBV2
CAWSVLYDTYTGANYGYTF | TGTGCCTGGAGCGTTTTGTACGATACATATACAGGGGCTAACTATGGCTACACCTTC | TRBJ1-2 | TRBD1 | - | TRBV30
CASSTGWRGYNEQFF | TGTGCCAGCAGCACCGGCTGGCGGGGCTACAATGAGCAGTTCTTC | TRBJ2-1 | - | - | TRBV2
CASSPKRSSYNEQFF | TGTGCCAGCAGCCCCAAGAGGAGCTCCTACAATGAGCAGTTCTTC | TRBJ2-1 | - | - | TRBV5-4
CASMESGGHEQYF | TGTGCCAGCATGGAGTCAGGGGGACACGAGCAGTACTTC | TRBJ2-7 | - | - | TRBV21-1
CASSQKAALTEAFF | TGCGCCAGCAGCCAGAAGGCGGCTTTAACTGAAGCTTTCTTT | TRBJ1-1 | - | - | TRBV4-1
CASSQGDLATYNEQFF | TGTGCCAGCAGCCAAGGGGATCTAGCGACCTACAATGAGCAGTTCTTC | TRBJ2-1 | - | - | TRBV4-2
CAWSATSISYEQYF | TGTGCCTGGAGCGCGACTAGCATATCATACGAGCAGTACTTC | TRBJ2-7 | TRBD2 | - | TRBV30
CASSVTGTSGYEQYF | TGTGCCAGCAGCGTTACGGGGACTAGCGGCTACGAGCAGTACTTC | TRBJ2-7 | TRBD2 | - | TRBV9
CATSSYTGPGYTF | TGTGCCACCAGCAGTTATACAGGACCAGGCTACACCTTC | TRBJ1-2 | - | once | TRBV15
CASSLLRERRPQHF | TGTGCCAGCAGTTTATTACGGGAGAGGAGGCCCCAGCATTTT | TRBJ1-5 | - | - | TRBV28
CASRAVTELYYGYTF | TGTGCCAGCAGAGCCGTTACAGAGCTATACTATGGCTACACCTTC | TRBJ1-2 | - | - | TRBV27
CASSQDTTVQETQYF | TGTGCCAGCAGCCAAGATACAACAGTTCAAGAGACCCAGTACTTC | TRBJ2-5 | - | - | TRBV4-2
CASSLGGQGTNEQFF | TGCGCCAGCAGCTTGGGGGGACAGGGAACCAATGAGCAGTTCTTC | TRBJ2-1 | TRBD1 | - | TRBV5-1
CASSLGGGEQFF | TGTGCCAGCAGCTTAGGAGGCGGTGAGCAGTTCTTC | TRBJ2-1 | - | - | TRBV7-3
CASSSPVLAGSYNEQFF | TGTGCCAGCAGTTCCCCCGTGTTAGCGGGAAGTTACAATGAGCAGTTCTTC | TRBJ2-1 | TRBD2 | - | TRBV28
CASSQVRFQGLFF | TGTGCCAGCAGCCAAGTTAGGTTCCAGGGTCTGTTTTTT | TRBJ1-4 | - | - | TRBV14
CSVDPGTDTQYF | TGCAGCGTTGACCCGGGTACAGATACGCAGTATTTT | TRBJ2-3 | - | - | TRBV29-1
CASSVGTTVAYEQYF | TGTGCCAGCAGCGTAGGGACTACCGTAGCCTACGAGCAGTACTTC | TRBJ2-7 | - | - | TRBV9
CSVVSPPFYEQYF | TGCAGCGTTGTAAGCCCTCCATTCTACGAGCAGTACTTC | TRBJ2-7 | - | - | TRBV29-1
CASSSPLGGGYTF | TGTGCCAGCAGCTCCCCCCTAGGCGGCGGCTACACCTTC | TRBJ1-2 | - | - | TRBV7-9
CASSAQGTDTQYF | TGTGCCAGCAGTGCTCAGGGCACAGATACGCAGTATTTT | TRBJ2-3 | - | once | TRBV6-4
CASSWDSAYEQYF | TGTGCCAGCAGTTGGGACAGCGCCTACGAGCAGTACTTC | TRBJ2-7 | TRBD1 | - | TRBV28
CASSIASGPQETQYF | TGTGCCAGTAGTATAGCTAGCGGGCCCCAAGAGACCCAGTACTTC | TRBJ2-5 | TRBD2 | - | TRBV19
CASSDLGLAGHEQYF | TGTGCCAGCAGTGACCTGGGACTAGCGGGGCACGAGCAGTACTTC | TRBJ2-7 | TRBD2 | - | TRBV6-1
CATQRDRSYNEQFF | TGTGCCACCCAGCGGGACCGCTCCTACAATGAGCAGTTCTTC | TRBJ2-1 | TRBD2 | once | TRBV30
CASSVSGGSEQFF | TGTGCCAGCAGCGTCTCCGGCGGGAGTGAGCAGTTCTTC | TRBJ2-1 | TRBD2 | - | TRBV9
CASNSGSEQFF | TGTGCCAGCAATTCGGGTAGTGAGCAGTTCTTC | TRBJ2-1 | - | - | TRBV2
CASSVMGLYTDTQYF | TGTGCCAGCAGCGTAATGGGACTGTACACAGATACGCAGTATTTT | TRBJ2-3 | - | - | TRBV9
CASSLQGAHYGYTF | TGTGCCAGCAGCTTACAGGGGGCCCACTATGGCTACACCTTC | TRBJ1-2 | TRBD1 | - | TRBV7-6
CASSPRPLTGTKNYGYTF | TGTGCCAGCAGCCCACGTCCCCTTACCGGGACAAAGAACTATGGCTACACCTTC | TRBJ1-2 | - | - | TRBV9
CASSQEYGTSGRDTQYF | TGTGCCAGCAGCCAAGAGTACGGGACTAGCGGGAGAGATACGCAGTATTTT | TRBJ2-3 | TRBD2 | - | TRBV4-2
CASSIQGSHEQYF | TGTGCCAGCAGCATCCAGGGATCTCACGAGCAGTACTTC | TRBJ2-7 | - | - | TRBV5-5
CASRGQGIQPQHF | TGTGCCAGCAGGGGACAGGGGATTCAGCCCCAGCATTTT | TRBJ1-5 | TRBD1 | - | TRBV9